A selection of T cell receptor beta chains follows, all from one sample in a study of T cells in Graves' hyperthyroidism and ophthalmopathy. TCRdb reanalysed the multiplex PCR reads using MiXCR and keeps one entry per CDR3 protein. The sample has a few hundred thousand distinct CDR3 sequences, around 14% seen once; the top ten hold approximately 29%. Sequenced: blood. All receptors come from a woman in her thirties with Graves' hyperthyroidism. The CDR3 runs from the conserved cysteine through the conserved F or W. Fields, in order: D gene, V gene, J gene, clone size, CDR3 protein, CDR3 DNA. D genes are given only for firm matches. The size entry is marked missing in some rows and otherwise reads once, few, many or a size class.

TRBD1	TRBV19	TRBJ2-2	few	CASSIRGQGVNTGELFF	TGTGCCAGTAGTATACGAGGACAGGGGGTGAACACCGGGGAGCTGTTTTTT
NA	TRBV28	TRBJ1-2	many	CASRSGAGSYTF	TGTGCCAGCAGGTCGGGAGCGGGAAGCTACACCTTC
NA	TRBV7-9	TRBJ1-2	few	CASSLADSDYTF	TGTGCCAGCAGTCTGGCAGACTCTGACTACACCTTC
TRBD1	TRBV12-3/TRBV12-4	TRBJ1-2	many	CASSYRGGYTF	TGTGCCAGCAGTTACAGGGGTGGCTACACCTTC
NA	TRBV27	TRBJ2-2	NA	CASSSSAVNTGELFF	TGTGCCAGCAGTTCTAGCGCTGTGAACACCGGGGAGCTGTTTTTT
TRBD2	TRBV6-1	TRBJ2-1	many	CASSPGRTSGSNEQFF	TGTGCCAGCAGCCCCGGTAGGACTAGCGGGAGCAATGAGCAGTTCTTC
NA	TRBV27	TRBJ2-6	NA	CASSLRGNGANVLTF	TGTGCCAGCAGTTTGAGGGGAAACGGGGCCAACGTCCTGACTTTC
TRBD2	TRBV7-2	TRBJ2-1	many	CASSLEASGDSEQFF	TGTGCCAGCAGCTTAGAAGCTAGCGGGGACTCTGAGCAGTTCTTC
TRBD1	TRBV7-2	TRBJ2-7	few	CASTPSRDRAYEQYF	TGTGCCAGCACCCCGTCCCGGGACAGGGCTTACGAGCAGTACTTC
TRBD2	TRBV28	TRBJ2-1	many	CASSLTHRGVGTSGSNEQFF	TGTGCCAGCAGCTTAACCCACAGGGGGGTCGGGACTAGCGGGAGTAATGAGCAGTTCTTC
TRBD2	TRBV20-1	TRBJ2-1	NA	CSALSAGGWNEQFF	TGCAGTGCTCTCTCGGCGGGAGGGTGGAATGAGCAGTTCTTC
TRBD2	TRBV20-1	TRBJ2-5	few	CSARGASGIYETQYF	TGCAGTGCTAGAGGGGCTAGCGGGATCTATGAGACCCAGTACTTC
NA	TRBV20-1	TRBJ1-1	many	CSARDPGRLNTEAFF	TGCAGTGCTAGAGACCCGGGTCGTCTGAACACTGAAGCTTTCTTT
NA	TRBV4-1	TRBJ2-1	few	CASSQDLKGNEQFF	TGCGCCAGCAGCCAAGATCTTAAGGGCAATGAGCAGTTCTTC
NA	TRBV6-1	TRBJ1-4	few	CASSDYRANEKLFF	TGTGCCAGCAGTGACTATAGGGCTAATGAAAAACTGTTTTTT
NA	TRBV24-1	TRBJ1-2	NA	CATSDPTGLGNGYTF	TGTGCCACCAGTGATCCGACGGGGCTTGGGAATGGCTACACCTTC
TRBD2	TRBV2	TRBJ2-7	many	CASSVRLAGYYEQYF	TGTGCCAGCAGTGTTAGGCTAGCGGGCTACTACGAGCAGTACTTC
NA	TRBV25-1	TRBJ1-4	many	CASKEAGGSNEKLFF	TGTGCCAGCAAGGAGGCGGGCGGTTCGAATGAAAAACTGTTTTTT